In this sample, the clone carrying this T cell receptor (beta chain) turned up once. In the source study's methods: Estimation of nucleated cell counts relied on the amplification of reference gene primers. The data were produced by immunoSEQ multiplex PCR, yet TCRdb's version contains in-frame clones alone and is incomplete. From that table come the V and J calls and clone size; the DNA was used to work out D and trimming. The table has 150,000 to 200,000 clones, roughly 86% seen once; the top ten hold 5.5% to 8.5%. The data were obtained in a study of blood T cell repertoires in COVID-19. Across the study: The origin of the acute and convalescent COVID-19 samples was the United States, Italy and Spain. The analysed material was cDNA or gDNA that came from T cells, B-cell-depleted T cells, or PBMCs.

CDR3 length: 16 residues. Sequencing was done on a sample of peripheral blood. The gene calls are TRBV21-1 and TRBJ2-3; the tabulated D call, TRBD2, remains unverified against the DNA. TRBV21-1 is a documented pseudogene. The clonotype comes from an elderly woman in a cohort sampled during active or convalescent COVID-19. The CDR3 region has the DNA TGTGCCAGCAGCGATAGAAGGGAGATCCTCACAGATACGCAGTATTTT. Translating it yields CASSDRREILTDTQYF.